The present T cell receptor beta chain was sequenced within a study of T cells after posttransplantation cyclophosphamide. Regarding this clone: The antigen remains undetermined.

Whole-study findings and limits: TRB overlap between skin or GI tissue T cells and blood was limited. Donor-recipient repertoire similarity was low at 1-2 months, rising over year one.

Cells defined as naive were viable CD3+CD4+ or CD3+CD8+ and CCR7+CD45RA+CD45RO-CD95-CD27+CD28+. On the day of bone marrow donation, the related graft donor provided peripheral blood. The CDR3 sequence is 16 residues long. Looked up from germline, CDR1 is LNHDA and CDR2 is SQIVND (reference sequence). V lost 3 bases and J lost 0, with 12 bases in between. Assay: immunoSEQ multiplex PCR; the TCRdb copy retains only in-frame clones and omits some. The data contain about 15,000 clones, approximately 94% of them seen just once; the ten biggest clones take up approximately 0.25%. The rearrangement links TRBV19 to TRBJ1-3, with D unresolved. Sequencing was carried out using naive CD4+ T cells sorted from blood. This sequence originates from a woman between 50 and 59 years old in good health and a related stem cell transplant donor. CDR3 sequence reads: CASSISGRGSGNTIYF. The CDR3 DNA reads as TGTGCCAGTAGTATCTCTGGACGGGGCTCTGGAAACACCATATATTTT.